The T cell receptor beta chain under discussion was sequenced for a study of blood T cell repertoires in COVID-19. Seattle's enrolled individuals joined amid active infection and were then monitored longitudinally. Trimming at V came to 5 bases and at J to 2 bases, leaving 11 bases not matched to a gene. The CDR3 consists of 18 residues. Germline V gene data show CDR1 as SGHNT and CDR2 as YENEEA. TCRdb keeps only in-frame clones here, not all; method: immunoSEQ multiplex PCR. The sample includes 150,000 or so clones, around 84% of them seen just once. Sequenced sample: peripheral blood. The gene calls are TRBV11-3 and TRBJ2-3, with TRBD2 identical over 12 bases. The receptor's source is a man aged 55-75 years with COVID-19, enrolled during active disease. The CDR3 loop reads CASSRLAGGPPFTDTQYF. Here the CDR3 DNA reads TGTGCCAGCAGCCGGCTAGCGGGAGGGCCACCCTTCACAGATACGCAGTATTTT.